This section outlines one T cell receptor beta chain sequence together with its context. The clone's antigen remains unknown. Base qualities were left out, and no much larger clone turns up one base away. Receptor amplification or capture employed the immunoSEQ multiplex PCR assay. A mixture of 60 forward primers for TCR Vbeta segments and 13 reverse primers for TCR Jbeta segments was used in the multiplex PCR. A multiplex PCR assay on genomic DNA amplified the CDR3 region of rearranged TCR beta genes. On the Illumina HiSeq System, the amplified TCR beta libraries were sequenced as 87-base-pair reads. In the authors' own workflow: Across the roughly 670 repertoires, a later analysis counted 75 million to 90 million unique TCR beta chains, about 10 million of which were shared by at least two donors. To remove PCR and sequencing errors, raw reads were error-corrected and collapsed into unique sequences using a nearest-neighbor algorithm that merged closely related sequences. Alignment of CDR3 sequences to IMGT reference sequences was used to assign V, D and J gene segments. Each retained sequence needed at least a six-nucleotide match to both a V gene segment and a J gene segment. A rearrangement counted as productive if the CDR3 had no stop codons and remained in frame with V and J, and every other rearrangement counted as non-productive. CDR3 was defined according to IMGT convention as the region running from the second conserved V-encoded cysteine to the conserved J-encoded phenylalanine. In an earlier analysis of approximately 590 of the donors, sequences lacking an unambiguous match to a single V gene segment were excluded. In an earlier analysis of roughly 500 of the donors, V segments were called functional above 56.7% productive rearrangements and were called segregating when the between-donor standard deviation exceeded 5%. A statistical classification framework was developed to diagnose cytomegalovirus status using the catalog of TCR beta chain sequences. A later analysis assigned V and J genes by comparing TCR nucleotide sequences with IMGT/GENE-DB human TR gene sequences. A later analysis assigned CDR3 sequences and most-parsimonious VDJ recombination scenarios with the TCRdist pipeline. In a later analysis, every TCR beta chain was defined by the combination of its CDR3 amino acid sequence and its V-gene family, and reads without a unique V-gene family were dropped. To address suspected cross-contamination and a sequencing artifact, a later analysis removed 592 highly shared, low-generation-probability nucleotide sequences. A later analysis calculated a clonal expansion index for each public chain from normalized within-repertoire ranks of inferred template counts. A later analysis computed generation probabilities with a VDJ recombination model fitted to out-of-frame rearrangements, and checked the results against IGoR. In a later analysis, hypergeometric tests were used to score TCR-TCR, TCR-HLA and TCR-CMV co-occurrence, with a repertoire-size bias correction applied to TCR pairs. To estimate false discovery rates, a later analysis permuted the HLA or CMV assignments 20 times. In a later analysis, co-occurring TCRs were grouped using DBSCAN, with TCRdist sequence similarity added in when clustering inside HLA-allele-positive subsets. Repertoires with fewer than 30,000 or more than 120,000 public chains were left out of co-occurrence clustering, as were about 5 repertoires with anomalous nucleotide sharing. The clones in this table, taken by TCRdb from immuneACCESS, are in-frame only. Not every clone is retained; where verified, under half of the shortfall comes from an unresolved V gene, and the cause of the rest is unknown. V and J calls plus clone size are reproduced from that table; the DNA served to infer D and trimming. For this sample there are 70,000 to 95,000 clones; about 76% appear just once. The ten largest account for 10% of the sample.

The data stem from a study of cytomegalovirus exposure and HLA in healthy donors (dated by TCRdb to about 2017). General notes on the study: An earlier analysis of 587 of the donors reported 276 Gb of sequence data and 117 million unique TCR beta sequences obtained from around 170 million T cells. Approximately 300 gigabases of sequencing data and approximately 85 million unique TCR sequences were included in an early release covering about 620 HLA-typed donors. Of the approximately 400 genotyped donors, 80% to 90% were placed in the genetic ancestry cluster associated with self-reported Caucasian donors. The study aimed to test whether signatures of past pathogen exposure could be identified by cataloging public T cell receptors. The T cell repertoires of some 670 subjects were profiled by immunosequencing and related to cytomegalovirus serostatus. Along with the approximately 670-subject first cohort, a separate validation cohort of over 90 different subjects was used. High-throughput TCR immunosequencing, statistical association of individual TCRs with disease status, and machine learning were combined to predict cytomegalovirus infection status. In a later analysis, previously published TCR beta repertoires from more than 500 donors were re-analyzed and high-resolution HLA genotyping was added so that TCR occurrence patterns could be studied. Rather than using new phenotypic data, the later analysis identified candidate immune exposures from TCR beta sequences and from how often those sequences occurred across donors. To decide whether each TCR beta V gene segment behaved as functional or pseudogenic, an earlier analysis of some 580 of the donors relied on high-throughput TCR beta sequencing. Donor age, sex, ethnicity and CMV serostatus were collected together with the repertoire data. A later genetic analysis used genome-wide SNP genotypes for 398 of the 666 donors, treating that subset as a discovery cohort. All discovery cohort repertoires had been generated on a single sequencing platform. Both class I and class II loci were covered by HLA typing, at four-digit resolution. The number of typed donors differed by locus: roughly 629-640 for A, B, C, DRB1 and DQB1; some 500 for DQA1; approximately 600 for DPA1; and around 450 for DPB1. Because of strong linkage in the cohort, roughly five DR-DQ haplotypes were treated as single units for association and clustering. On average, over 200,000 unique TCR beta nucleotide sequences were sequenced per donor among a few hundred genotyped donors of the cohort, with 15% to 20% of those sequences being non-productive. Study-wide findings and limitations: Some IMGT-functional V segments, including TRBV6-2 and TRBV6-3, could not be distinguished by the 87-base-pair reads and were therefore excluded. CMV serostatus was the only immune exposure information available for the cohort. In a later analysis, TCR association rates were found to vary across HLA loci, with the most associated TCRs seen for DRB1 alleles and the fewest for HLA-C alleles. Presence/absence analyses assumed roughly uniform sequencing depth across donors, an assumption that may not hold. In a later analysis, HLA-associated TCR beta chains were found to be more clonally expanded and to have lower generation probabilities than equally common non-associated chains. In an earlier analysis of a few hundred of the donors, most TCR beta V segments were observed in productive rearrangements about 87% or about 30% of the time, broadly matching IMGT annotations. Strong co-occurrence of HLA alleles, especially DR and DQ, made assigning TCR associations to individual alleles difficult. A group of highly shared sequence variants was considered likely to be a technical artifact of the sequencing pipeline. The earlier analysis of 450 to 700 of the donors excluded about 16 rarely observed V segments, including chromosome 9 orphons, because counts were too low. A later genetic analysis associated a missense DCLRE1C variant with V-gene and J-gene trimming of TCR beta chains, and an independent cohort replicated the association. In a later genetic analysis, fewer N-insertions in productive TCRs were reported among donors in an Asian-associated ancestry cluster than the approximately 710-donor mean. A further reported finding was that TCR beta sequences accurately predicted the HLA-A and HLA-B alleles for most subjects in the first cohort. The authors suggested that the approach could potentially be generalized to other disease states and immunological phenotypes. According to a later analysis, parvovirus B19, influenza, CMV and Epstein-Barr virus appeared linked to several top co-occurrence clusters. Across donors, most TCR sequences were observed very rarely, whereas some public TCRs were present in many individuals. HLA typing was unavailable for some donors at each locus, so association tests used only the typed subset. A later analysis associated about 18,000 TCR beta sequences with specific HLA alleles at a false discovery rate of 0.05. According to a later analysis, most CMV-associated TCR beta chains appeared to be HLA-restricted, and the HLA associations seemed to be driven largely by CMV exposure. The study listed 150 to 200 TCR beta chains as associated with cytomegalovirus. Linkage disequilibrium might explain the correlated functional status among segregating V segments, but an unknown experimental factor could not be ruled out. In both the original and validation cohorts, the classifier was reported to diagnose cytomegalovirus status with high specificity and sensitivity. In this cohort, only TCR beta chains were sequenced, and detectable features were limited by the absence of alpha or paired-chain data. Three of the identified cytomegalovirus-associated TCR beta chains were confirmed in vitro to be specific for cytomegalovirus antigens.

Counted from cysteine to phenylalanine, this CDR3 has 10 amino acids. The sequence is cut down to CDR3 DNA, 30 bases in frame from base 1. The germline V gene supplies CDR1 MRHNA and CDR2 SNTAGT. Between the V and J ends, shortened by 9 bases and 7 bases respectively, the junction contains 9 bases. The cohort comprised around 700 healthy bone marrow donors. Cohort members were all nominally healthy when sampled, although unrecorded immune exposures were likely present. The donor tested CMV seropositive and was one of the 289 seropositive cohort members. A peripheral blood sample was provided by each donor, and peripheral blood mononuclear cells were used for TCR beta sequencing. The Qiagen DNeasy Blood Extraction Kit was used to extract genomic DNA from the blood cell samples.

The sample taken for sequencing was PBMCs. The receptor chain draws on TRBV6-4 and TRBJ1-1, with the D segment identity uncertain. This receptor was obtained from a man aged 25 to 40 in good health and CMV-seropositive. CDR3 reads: CASSNFEAFF. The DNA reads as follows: TGTGCCAGTAGCAATTTTGAAGCTTTCTTT.